Below are 17 T cell receptor beta chains sequenced from a single sample in a study of blood T cell repertoires in COVID-19. TCRdb keeps only in-frame clones here, not all; method: immunoSEQ multiplex PCR. Among about 270,000 clones listed, around nine tenths were seen once. The sequencing sample was made of peripheral blood. The receptors stem from a man aged 35 to 55 with active or convalescent COVID-19.

The chain links TRBV14 to TRBJ2-7, with 9 bases that match TRBD1. The CDR3 runs to 17 residues. V gave up 0 bases and J gave up 4 bases; unmatched junction bases: 10. Germline loops: CDR1 SGHDN, CDR2 FVKESK. The CDR3 spells CASSQERQGQGKYEQYF. Written as DNA, the CDR3 is TGTGCCAGCAGCCAAGAACGGCAGGGACAGGGTAAATACGAGCAGTACTTC.

As regards this clone: This may be a read error, as it is one base from a much larger clone. This same CDR3 is encoded by further DNA sequences in the sample. The chain recombines TRBV12-3 or TRBV12-4 with TRBJ1-2, with D possibly being TRBD1 (6 bases). Trimming took off 5 bases at V and 3 bases at J, with 7 bases between the two ends. The CDR3 has 12 residues. This CDR3 reads CASSGGDYGYTF. The CDR3 bases are TGTGCCAGCAGTGGGGGCGACTATGGCTACACCTTC.

The chain couples TRBV6-6 to TRBJ2-5; D call uncertain. V lost 2 bases and J 4 bases, leaving 8 bases between the germline ends. CDR1 and CDR2 from the germline V gene are MNHNY and SVGAGI (reference sequence). The CDR3 length is 13 residues. Here the CDR3 DNA reads TGTGCCAGCAGTTACGTGCCGGGAGAGACCCAGTACTTC. Amino acids: CASSYVPGETQYF.

The CDR3 loop reads CASSSGLLYGYTF. The CDR3 nucleotides are TGTGCCAGCAGTTCAGGACTCTTGTATGGCTACACCTTC. This sequence joins TRBV28 and TRBJ1-2, with no clear D. V lost 4 bases and J 5 bases, leaving 11 bases between the germline ends. The germline V gene has CDR1 MDHEN and CDR2 SYDVKM. The CDR3 is made up of 13 amino acids.

The chain couples TRBV6-1 to TRBJ2-7, with D possibly matching TRBD2 (5 bases). This CDR3 contains 15 residues. The germline V gene has CDR1 MNHNS and CDR2 SASEGT. The germline V and J ends were trimmed by 0 bases and 3 bases, with 12 bases remaining between them. As DNA, the CDR3 is TGTGCCAGCAGTGAAGCCCTGATCGGGGTCTACGAGCAGTACTTC. This translates into CASSEALIGVYEQYF.

This sequence joins TRBV5-1 and TRBJ1-5; D is undetermined. This CDR3 is 15 amino acids long. CDR1 is SGHRS and CDR2 is YFSETQ in the germline V gene. V dropped 4 bases and J dropped 3 bases, with 14 bases sitting between them. The CDR3 reads CASSPGGFDNQPQHF. The CDR3 coding sequence is TGCGCCAGCAGCCCAGGCGGGTTTGACAATCAGCCCCAGCATTTT.

The chain has TRBV2 and TRBJ2-2, with D possibly matching TRBD2 (5 bases). Germline V gene data show CDR1 as SNHLY and CDR2 as FYNNEI. Trimming shortened V by 5 bases and J by 6 bases, and 19 bases separated the two germline ends. CDR3 size: 16 residues. CDR3 in DNA: TGTGCCAGCAGTACCGTACTAGTTCCAGGTCCCGGGGAGCTGTTTTTT. Its protein is CASSTVLVPGPGELFF.

The J gene is TRBJ2-1, the V gene TRBV5-4; 11 bases are a match to TRBD2. V shed 4 bases and J 5 bases; nucleotides not matched to a gene: 5. The germline V gene encodes CDR1 SGHNT and CDR2 YYREEE (reference sequence). The CDR3 has 15 residues. CDR3 coding DNA: TGTGCCAGCAGCGTGCCGGGACTAGCGGACAATGAGCAGTTCTTC. Protein product: CASSVPGLADNEQFF.

The V call is TRBV5-1, the J call TRBJ2-5; 8 bases fit TRBD1. Losses at the gene ends were 0 bases for V and 2 bases for J; bases not matched to a gene: 3. CDR3 length: 15 amino acids. Germline V gene data show CDR1 as SGHRS and CDR2 as YFSETQ. CDR3 region: CASSLADRGQETQYF. CDR3 bases: TGCGCCAGCAGCTTGGCCGACAGGGGACAAGAGACCCAGTACTTC.

The rearrangement uses TRBV5-4 and TRBJ1-4; tentative D call: TRBD1 (6 bases). Germline CDR1 and CDR2: SGHNT and YYREEE (reference sequence). V was pared by 3 bases and J by 5 bases, with 14 bases between. The CDR3 contains 15 residues. CDR3 in DNA: TGTGCCAGCAGCTCCGGCAGGGGACCAAATGAAAAACTGTTTTTT. It encodes CASSSGRGPNEKLFF.

The chain joins TRBV6-2 or TRBV6-3 to TRBJ2-2, with D tentatively TRBD2 (6 bases). Between the trimmed V and J ends, which lost 0 bases and 6 bases, there was a span of 11 bases. Germline loops: CDR1 MNHEY, CDR2 SVGEGT. The CDR3 contains 15 residues. CDR3 in amino acids: CASSYSASASGELFF. The CDR3 DNA reads TGTGCCAGCAGTTACTCGGCTAGCGCGTCCGGGGAGCTGTTTTTT.

The V and J genes are TRBV13 and TRBJ2-3, with 7 bases aligning to TRBD1. CDR1 PRHDT and CDR2 FYEKMQ come from the germline V gene (reference sequence). This CDR3 comprises 15 residues. With 5 bases clipped from V and 2 bases from J, the junction kept 7 bases outside the gene matches. The CDR3 reads CASSLTGLNTDTQYF. The CDR3 nucleotides read TGTGCCAGCAGCCTGACAGGGCTGAACACAGATACGCAGTATTTT. The whole variable domain, remainder taken from reference TRBV13 and TRBJ2-3, is AAGVIQSPRHLIKEKRETATLKCYPIPRHDTVYWYQQGPGQDPQFLISFYEKMQSDKGSIPDRFSAQQFSDYHSELNMSSLELGDSALYFCASSLTGLNTDTQYFGPGTRLTVL.

V is TRBV6-5 and J is TRBJ1-3, with D unresolved. Trimming left V 8 bases short and J 0 bases short, with 14 bases between. This CDR3 is 15 amino acids long. The germline V gene encodes CDR1 MNHEY and CDR2 SVGAGI. The CDR3 loop is CASAPLQASGNTIYF. The DNA for the CDR3 is TGTGCCAGCGCCCCACTTCAAGCCTCTGGAAACACCATATATTTT.

The genes are TRBV9 and TRBJ1-1; 8 bases match TRBD1. The length of the CDR3 is 14 residues. From germline, CDR1 is SGDLS and CDR2 YYNGEE. J lost 2 bases, V lost 4 bases, and 4 bases had no gene match. The CDR3 DNA sequence: TGTGCCAGCAGCAGGGGGACAGGCAACACTGAAGCTTTCTTT. It translates to CASSRGTGNTEAFF.

The chain is built from TRBV11-3 and TRBJ1-2; possible D gene TRBD1, 5 bases. Germline CDR1 SGHNT, CDR2 YENEEA. The length of the CDR3 is 16 residues. Trimming cost V 7 bases and J 6 bases, with 24 bases left between them. CDR3 sequence (DNA): TGTGCCAGCACCCCGGGGGGGGTACAACCGAGAGATGGCTACACCTTC. It specifies CASTPGGVQPRDGYTF.

This chain connects TRBV24-1 to TRBJ1-2; TRBD1 matches 9 bases. Looked up from germline, CDR1 is KGHDR and CDR2 is SFDVKD. The CDR3 is made up of 15 amino acids. Trimming took 4 bases from V and 6 from J; bases not matched to a gene: 8. CDR3 sequence reads: CATSDSDRGLNGYTF. The CDR3 region has the DNA TGTGCCACCAGTGACTCCGACAGGGGGTTGAATGGCTACACCTTC.

CDR3 DNA: TGCAGCGTTGCCGGCCTAGGGGGTGAAAAACTGTTTTTT. Amino acid sequence: CSVAGLGGEKLFF. The rearrangement links TRBV29-1 to TRBJ1-4; TRBD1 is a possible D gene (6 bases). This CDR3 has 13 residues. Trimming left V 4 bases short and J 7 bases short, with 13 bases between. Per germline, CDR1 SQVTM and CDR2 ANQGSEA.